The present T cell receptor beta chain was sequenced within a study of cytomegalovirus exposure and HLA in healthy donors. As for this clone: Its matching antigen is unknown.

General observations from the study: Later work showed greater clonal expansion in HLA-associated TCR beta chains than in equally common others. Reportedly, cytomegalovirus status was diagnosed with high sensitivity and specificity. Earlier findings revealed that most TCR beta V segments proved productive either about 87% or about 30% of the time.

This PCR relied on a set of 60 Vbeta primers and 13 Jbeta primers. The table came from immunoSEQ multiplex PCR; TCRdb's copy has only in-frame clones and leaves some out. The sample has about 110,000 clones; around three quarters are singletons. This CDR3 has 15 residues. V was clipped by 2 bases and J by 6 bases; unmatched bases: 4. Germline CDR1 SGDLS, CDR2 YYNGEE. The source is a female donor in good health and CMV-seropositive. The source material was PBMCs. The chain employs TRBV9 and TRBJ2-1; 11 nucleotides agree with TRBD2. In DNA, the CDR3 is TGTGCCAGCAGCGTTAGCGGGAGGGCCATCAATGAGCAGTTCTTC. Protein product: CASSVSGRAINEQFF.